Below are 14 T cell receptor beta chains sequenced from a single sample in a study of blood T cell repertoires in COVID-19. Method: immunoSEQ multiplex PCR; TCRdb's copy keeps in-frame clones and lacks some. The table has about 190,000 clones, around 89% seen once. Sequencing input: peripheral blood. These receptors all stem from a man in his forties or fifties with active or convalescent COVID-19.

The chain employs TRBV19 and TRBJ2-7, with 12 bases matching TRBD1. Germline V gene data show CDR1 as LNHDA and CDR2 as SQIVND (reference sequence). This CDR3 spans 18 amino acids. The ends lost 3 bases at V and 6 bases at J; junction bases unmatched: 15. The CDR3 spells CASSIIFSGQGAHFEQYF. The CDR3 nucleotides are TGTGCCAGTAGTATTATTTTCTCGGGACAGGGGGCGCATTTCGAGCAGTACTTC.

This sequence joins TRBV15 and TRBJ1-2; D perhaps matches TRBD1 (6 bases). Germline V gene lookup returns CDR1 LNHNV and CDR2 YYDKDF (reference sequence). There are 16 residues in the CDR3. The ends were cut back, 0 bases at V and 1 base at J, with 12 bases in the middle. CDR3 DNA: TGTGCCACCAGCAGAGATGCCGGACAGCGTAACTATGGCTACACCTTC. Translation: CATSRDAGQRNYGYTF. Looking up the rest from reference TRBV15 and TRBJ1-2 gives the full variable domain: DAMVIQNPRYQVTQFGKPVTLSCSQTLNHNVMYWYQQKSSQAPKLLFHYYDKDFNNEADTPDNFQSRRPNTSFCFLDIRSPGLGDTAMYLCATSRDAGQRNYGYTFGSGTRLTVV.

The chain has TRBV29-1 and TRBJ1-1; 9 bases align to TRBD1. Trimming at V came to 5 bases and at J to 7 bases, leaving 14 bases not matched to a gene. Germline assignment: CDR1 SQVTM and CDR2 ANQGSEA. The length of the CDR3 is 15 residues. CDR3 in DNA: TGCAGCGTTACCCCGGGACAGGGAATAATTAGTGAAGCTTTCTTT. Protein product: CSVTPGQGIISEAFF.

The chain carries TRBV27 and TRBJ1-1, with D possibly matching TRBD1 (5 bases). V gave up 5 bases and J gave up 1 base, with 14 bases separating them. CDR1 is MNHEY, CDR2 SMNVEV, per germline (reference sequence). This CDR3 has 15 amino acids. Here the CDR3 DNA reads TGTGCCAGCAGTCTAAGGAGACAGCCGAACACTGAAGCTTTCTTT. Translating it yields CASSLRRQPNTEAFF.

CDR3 amino acids: CASSLALGKGKNIQYF. The CDR3 nucleotides read TGCGCCAGCAGCTTGGCCTTGGGCAAAGGCAAAAACATTCAGTACTTC. The chain carries TRBV5-1 and TRBJ2-4; D ambiguous. V was pared by 0 bases and J by 3 bases, with 13 bases between. The V gene's germline CDR1 is SGHRS and CDR2 YFSETQ. This CDR3 spans 16 amino acids. Full variable domain (remainder filled in from reference TRBV5-1 and TRBJ2-4): KAGVTQTPRYLIKTRGQQVTLSCSPISGHRSVSWYQQTPGQGLQFLFEYFSETQRNKGNFPGRFSGRQFSNSRSEMNVSTLELGDSALYLCASSLALGKGKNIQYFGAGTRLSVL.

The J gene is TRBJ2-1, the V gene TRBV6-6; a weak D match, TRBD1 (6 bases). The V end was cut by 5 bases, the J end by 5 bases, with 25 bases between. This CDR3 comprises 18 residues. CDR1 is MNHNY and CDR2 is SVGAGI in the germline V gene (reference sequence). CDR3 loop: CASSRVRLGAGVDNEQFF. In DNA, the CDR3 is TGTGCCAGCAGTCGCGTGAGGCTGGGAGCAGGGGTCGACAATGAGCAGTTCTTC.

This clone was detected a few times. The genes are TRBV7-9 and TRBJ2-7, with TRBD2 matching 10 bases. V shed 5 bases and J 7 bases; nucleotides not matched to a gene: 11. The CDR3 extends over 15 amino acids. Germline CDR1 and CDR2: SEHNR and FQNEAQ (reference sequence). The CDR3 DNA reads TGTGCCAGCAGCATTTGGACTAGCGGTTCCGGTGAGCAGTACTTC. It encodes CASSIWTSGSGEQYF.

V and J are TRBV27 and TRBJ1-3, with 8 bases matching TRBD1. V trimming: 5 bases; J trimming: 4 bases; junction bases outside the gene matches: 10. Germline V gene data show CDR1 as MNHEY and CDR2 as SMNVEV (reference sequence). The CDR3 runs 16 residues. The CDR3 reads CASSGTQGGRGNTIYF. CDR3 sequence (DNA): TGTGCCAGCAGTGGCACACAGGGGGGGCGGGGAAACACCATATATTTT.

The J gene is TRBJ2-1, the V gene TRBV5-1, with 7 bases lining up with TRBD2. The CDR3 covers 18 residues. CDR1 and CDR2 from the germline V gene are SGHRS and YFSETQ. Germline trimming cut 0 bases from V and 7 bases from J; bases unmatched to any gene: 16. In DNA, the CDR3 is TGCGCCAGCAGCTTGGGAAGGTGGGAGGGAGCCTGGGTGAATGAGCAGTTCTTC. Protein: CASSLGRWEGAWVNEQFF.

V and J are TRBV9 and TRBJ1-1; 7 bases map to TRBD1. Per germline, CDR1 SGDLS and CDR2 YYNGEE. J was trimmed by 1 base and V by 2 bases; bases with no gene match: 8. The CDR3 length is 16 residues. CDR3 coding DNA: TGTGCCAGCAGCGTTCGATTGGACAGGCCGAACACTGAAGCTTTCTTT. Protein: CASSVRLDRPNTEAFF.

This sequence joins TRBV5-1 and TRBJ2-3; 7 nucleotides align to TRBD1. The trim removed 0 bases at V and 7 bases at J, leaving 8 bases unmatched. The CDR3 covers 15 residues. Looked up from germline, CDR1 is SGHRS and CDR2 is YFSETQ. The DNA of the CDR3 is TGCGCCAGCAGCTTGGCTGCAGGGGGTTCAAATACGCAGTATTTT. Amino acids: CASSLAAGGSNTQYF.

V and J are TRBV27 and TRBJ1-4; TRBD1 aligns across 10 bases. Germline assignment: CDR1 MNHEY and CDR2 SMNVEV (reference sequence). Trimming removed 5 bases from V and 6 bases from J; junction bases left unmatched: 6. The CDR3 length is 15 residues. The CDR3 DNA reads TGTGCCAGCAGTCCGGTGACAGGGGGCTATGAAAAACTGTTTTTT. Translated: CASSPVTGGYEKLFF.

For the CDR3, the DNA is TGTGCCAGCAGCCTAACACTATGGGAGACCCAGTACTTC. Translating it yields CASSLTLWETQYF. V usage is TRBV7-8 and J usage is TRBJ2-5; unclear D gene. Trimming took off 5 bases at V and 5 bases at J, with 12 bases between the two ends. CDR1 is SGHVS and CDR2 is FQNEAQ in the germline V gene. The CDR3 spans 13 residues.

The chain links TRBV12-5 to TRBJ2-7, with 7 bases identical to TRBD1. The CDR3 is 14 residues long. V lost 1 base, J lost 2 bases, and 2 bases stayed unmatched. Germline-derived CDR1 and CDR2 are LGHNT and FRNRAP. Here the CDR3 DNA reads TGTGCTAGTGGTTTGGGGCAGGGGGCCTACGAGCAGTACTTC. It translates to CASGLGQGAYEQYF. The full variable domain, rest sourced from reference TRBV12-5 and TRBJ2-7, is DARVTQTPRHKVTEMGQEVTMRCQPILGHNTVFWYRQTMMQGLELLAYFRNRAPLDDSGMPKDRFSAEMPDATLATLKIQPSEPRDSAVYFCASGLGQGAYEQYFGPGTRLTVT.